Each of the 2 T cell receptor beta chains below was sequenced from the same sample in a study of cytomegalovirus exposure and HLA in healthy donors. It was with 60 Vbeta and 13 Jbeta primers that the PCR ran. Method: immunoSEQ multiplex PCR; TCRdb's copy keeps in-frame clones and lacks some. The sample has about 140,000 clones; nearly 85% are singletons. What was sequenced was PBMCs. These receptors all stem from a male donor in good health and CMV-seronegative.

The rearrangement links TRBV11-2 to TRBJ1-2, with 7 bases aligning to TRBD1. Germline CDR1 reads SGHAT; CDR2 reads FQNNGV. The CDR3 consists of 15 residues. The V gene end was trimmed by 4 bases and the J gene end by 2 bases; junction bases not matched to a gene: 7. CDR3 sequence reads: CASSSYRGTNYGYTF. The CDR3 DNA reads TGTGCCAGCAGCTCCTACAGGGGAACCAACTATGGCTACACCTTC. The full variable domain, rest sourced from reference TRBV11-2 and TRBJ1-2, is EAGVAQSPRYKIIEKRQSVAFWCNPISGHATLYWYQQILGQGPKLLIQFQNNGVVDDSQLPKDRFSAERLKGVDSTLKIQPAKLEDSAVYLCASSSYRGTNYGYTFGSGTRLTVV.

With regard to this clone: A read error is likely, as this CDR3 ends without the conserved phenylalanine or tryptophan. The DNA is omitted, as the CDR3 cannot be located on it reliably, and the CDR3 follows TCRdb's listing. The chain uses TRBV9 and TRBJ2-7; TRBD2 was called by the table and not checked on the DNA. The CDR3 has 9 residues if both end residues are counted. CDR1 is SGDLS and CDR2 is YYNGEE in the germline V gene. CDR3 in amino acids: CASSVATFA.